This is a list of T cell receptor beta chains from one sample in a study of monozygotic twins with inflammatory bowel disease. TCRdb reanalyzed the 5' RACE reads and collapses them to one entry per CDR3 protein, without DNA. The sample data list fewer than 400,000 distinct CDR3 sequences. The source material was blood. Receptor source: a human donor with ulcerative colitis or Crohn's disease, or a healthy co-twin of an affected twin (not recorded which). CDR3s include the opening cysteine and the closing phenylalanine or tryptophan.

j_call v_call cdr3_aa
TRBJ2-7 TRBV29-1 CSGTGTGFGGEQYF
TRBJ2-1 TRBV14 CASSHRTSGYNEQFF
TRBJ1-6 TRBV6-2/TRBV6-3 CASTKQGRDSPLHF
TRBJ1-3 TRBV2 CASTGTLGNTIYF
TRBJ2-7 TRBV6-1 CASSGPGLAGVEQYF
TRBJ1-1 TRBV5-1 CASSAGGLYTEAFF
TRBJ2-7 TRBV6-6 CASSYSSSYEQYF
TRBJ1-2 TRBV5-1 CASSLEGAYGYTF
TRBJ1-4 TRBV12-3/TRBV12-4 CASRAGYGEKLFF
TRBJ2-5 TRBV7-6 CASNPRPFISQGSQETQYF
TRBJ1-2 TRBV20-1 CSALRDDRGRSVGYTF
TRBJ2-7 TRBV5-1 CASSTRDSSYEQYF
TRBJ2-4 TRBV7-2 CASSTKGGWNIQYF
TRBJ2-4 TRBV21-1 CARTGLALAKNIQYF
TRBJ2-3 TRBV20-1 CSVKEGGPGDTQYF
TRBJ2-2 TRBV4-3 CASSRAGIQFTGELFF
TRBJ2-7 TRBV10-3 CAIRSGTSFHEQYF
TRBJ2-7 TRBV7-2 CASSLGRAYEQYF
TRBJ1-5 TRBV12-3/TRBV12-4 CASSGGSKSNQPQHF
TRBJ2-7 TRBV5-1 CASSGEGQLSYEQYF